This paragraph covers one T cell receptor (beta chain) sequence. The data are from a study of blood T cell repertoires in COVID-19. About the research overall: Acute and convalescent COVID-19 specimens originated in the United States, Italy and Spain.

The protocol was immunoSEQ multiplex PCR, while the TCRdb copy is restricted to in-frame clones and leaves out a portion. The data contain about 200,000 clones, approximately 86% of them seen just once; the ten biggest clones take up 3.5% to 4%. Germline V gene sequence: CDR1 SGHAT, CDR2 FQNNGV. This CDR3 is 16 amino acids long. The V end was cut by 1 base, the J end by 0 bases, with 12 bases between. Participant age was about 18 to 89 years, and participants resided in fewer than 25 US areas. The sequence was collected from a woman aged 40 to 50 with acute COVID-19. Source material: PBMCs or T cells enriched from blood (not recorded which). J is TRBJ1-1 and V is TRBV11-2, with TRBD1 as a possible D gene (5 bases). The DNA of the CDR3 is TGTGCCAGCAGCTTAGCTGCGTCGACAGTGAACACTGAAGCTTTCTTT. This codes for CASSLAASTVNTEAFF.